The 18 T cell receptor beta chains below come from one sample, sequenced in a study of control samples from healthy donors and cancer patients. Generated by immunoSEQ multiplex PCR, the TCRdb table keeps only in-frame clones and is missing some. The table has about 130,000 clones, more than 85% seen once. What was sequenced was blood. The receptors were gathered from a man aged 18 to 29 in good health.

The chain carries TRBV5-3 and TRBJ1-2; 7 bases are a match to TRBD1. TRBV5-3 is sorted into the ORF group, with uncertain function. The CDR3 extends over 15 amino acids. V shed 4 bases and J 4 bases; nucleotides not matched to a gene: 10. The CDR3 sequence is CARSPLPTGIYGYTF. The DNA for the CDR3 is TGTGCCAGAAGCCCGCTGCCGACAGGGATCTATGGCTACACCTTC.

The CDR3: CASSLMAVPRHTEAFF. The CDR3 coding sequence is TGTGCCAGCAGCTTAATGGCAGTACCTAGGCACACTGAAGCTTTCTTT. This chain connects TRBV11-2 to TRBJ1-1; no clear D gene. V was pared by 2 bases and J by 3 bases, with 16 bases between. This CDR3 spans 16 amino acids. In germline, CDR1 is SGHAT, CDR2 FQNNGV.

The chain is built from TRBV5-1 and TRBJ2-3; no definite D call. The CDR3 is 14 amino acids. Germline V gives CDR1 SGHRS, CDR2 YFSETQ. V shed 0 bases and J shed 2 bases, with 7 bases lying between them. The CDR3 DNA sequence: TGCGCCAGCAGCTTGGAGGCAGACACAGATACGCAGTATTTT. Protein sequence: CASSLEADTDTQYF.

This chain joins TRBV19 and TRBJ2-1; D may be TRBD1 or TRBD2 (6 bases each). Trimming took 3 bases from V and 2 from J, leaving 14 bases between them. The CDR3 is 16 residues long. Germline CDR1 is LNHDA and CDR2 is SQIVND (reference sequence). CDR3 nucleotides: TGTGCCAGTAGTATTGAAGAAGGGGGGCCCTACAATGAGCAGTTCTTC. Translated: CASSIEEGGPYNEQFF.

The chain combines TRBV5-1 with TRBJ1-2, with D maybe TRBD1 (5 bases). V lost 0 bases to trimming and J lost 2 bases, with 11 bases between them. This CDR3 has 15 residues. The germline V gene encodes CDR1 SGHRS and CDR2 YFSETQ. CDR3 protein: CASSLAGRENYGYTF. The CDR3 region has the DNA TGCGCCAGCAGCTTGGCCGGCAGGGAGAACTATGGCTACACCTTC. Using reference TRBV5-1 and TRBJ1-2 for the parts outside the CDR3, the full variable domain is KAGVTQTPRYLIKTRGQQVTLSCSPISGHRSVSWYQQTPGQGLQFLFEYFSETQRNKGNFPGRFSGRQFSNSRSEMNVSTLELGDSALYLCASSLAGRENYGYTFGSGTRLTVV.

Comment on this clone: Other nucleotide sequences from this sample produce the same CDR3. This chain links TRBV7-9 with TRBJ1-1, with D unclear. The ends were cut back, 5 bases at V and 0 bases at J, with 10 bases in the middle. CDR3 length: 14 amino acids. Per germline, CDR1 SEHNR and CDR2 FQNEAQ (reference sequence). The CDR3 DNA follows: TGTGCCAGCAGCCTAGATGGGATGAACACTGAAGCTTTCTTT. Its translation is CASSLDGMNTEAFF.

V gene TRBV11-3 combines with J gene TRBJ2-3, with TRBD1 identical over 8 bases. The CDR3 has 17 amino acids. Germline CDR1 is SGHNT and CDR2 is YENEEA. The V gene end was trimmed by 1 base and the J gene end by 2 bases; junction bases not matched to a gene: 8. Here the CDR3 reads CASSLGLGQGFTDTQYF. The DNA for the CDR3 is TGTGCCAGCAGCTTAGGGCTCGGACAGGGATTCACAGATACGCAGTATTTT.

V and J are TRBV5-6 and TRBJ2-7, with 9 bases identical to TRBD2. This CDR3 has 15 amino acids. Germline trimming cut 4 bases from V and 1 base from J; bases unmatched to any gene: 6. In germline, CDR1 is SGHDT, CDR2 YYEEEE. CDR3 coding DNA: TGTGCCAGCAGCAACAGCGGGGGGTTATCCTACGAGCAGTACTTC. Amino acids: CASSNSGGLSYEQYF.

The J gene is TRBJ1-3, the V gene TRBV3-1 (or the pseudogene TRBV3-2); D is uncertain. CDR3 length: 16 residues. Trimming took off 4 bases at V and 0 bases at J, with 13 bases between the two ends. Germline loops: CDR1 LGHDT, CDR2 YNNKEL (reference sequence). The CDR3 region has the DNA TGTGCCAGCAGCCTCCGGGAGCTCGGCTCTGGAAACACCATATATTTT. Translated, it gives CASSLRELGSGNTIYF.

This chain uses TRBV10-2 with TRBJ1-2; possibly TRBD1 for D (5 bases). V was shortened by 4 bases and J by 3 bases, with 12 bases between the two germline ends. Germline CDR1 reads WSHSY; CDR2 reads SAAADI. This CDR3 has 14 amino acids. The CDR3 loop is CASSGTLQYYGYTF. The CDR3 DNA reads TGCGCCAGCAGTGGGACACTGCAATACTATGGCTACACCTTC.

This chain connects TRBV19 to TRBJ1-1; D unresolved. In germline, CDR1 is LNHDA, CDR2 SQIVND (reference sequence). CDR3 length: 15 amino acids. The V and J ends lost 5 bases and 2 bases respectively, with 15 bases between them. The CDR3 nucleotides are TGTGCCAGTAGTCGTTACCTGGAGACAAACACTGAAGCTTTCTTT. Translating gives CASSRYLETNTEAFF.

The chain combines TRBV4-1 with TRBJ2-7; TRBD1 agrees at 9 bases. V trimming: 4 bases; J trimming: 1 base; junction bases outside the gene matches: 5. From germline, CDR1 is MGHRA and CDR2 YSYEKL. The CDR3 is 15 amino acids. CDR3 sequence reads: CASSLRTGESYEQYF. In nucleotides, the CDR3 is TGCGCCAGCAGCCTTAGGACAGGGGAATCCTACGAGCAGTACTTC.

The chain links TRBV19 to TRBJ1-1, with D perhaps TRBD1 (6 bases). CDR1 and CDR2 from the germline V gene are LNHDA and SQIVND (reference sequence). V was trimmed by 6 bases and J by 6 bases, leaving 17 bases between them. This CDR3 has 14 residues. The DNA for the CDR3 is TGTGCCAGTAGGCTACAGGGAGTAAGCGCTGAAGCTTTCTTT. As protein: CASRLQGVSAEAFF. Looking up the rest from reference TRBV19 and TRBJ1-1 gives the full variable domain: DGGITQSPKYLFRKEGQNVTLSCEQNLNHDAMYWYRQDPGQGLRLIYYSQIVNDFQKGDIAEGYSVSREKKESFPLTVTSAQKNPTAFYLCASRLQGVSAEAFFGQGTRLTVV.

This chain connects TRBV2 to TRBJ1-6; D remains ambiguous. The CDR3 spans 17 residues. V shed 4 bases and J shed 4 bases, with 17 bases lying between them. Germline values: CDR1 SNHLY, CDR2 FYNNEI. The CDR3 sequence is CASSAGQVTVYNSPLHF. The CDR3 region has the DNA TGTGCCAGCAGTGCTGGGCAGGTGACCGTTTATAATTCACCCCTCCACTTT. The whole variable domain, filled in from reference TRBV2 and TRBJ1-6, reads EPEVTQTPSHQVTQMGQEVILRCVPISNHLYFYWYRQILGQKVEFLVSFYNNEISEKSEIFDDQFSVERPDGSNFTLKIRSTKLEDSAMYFCASSAGQVTVYNSPLHFGNGTRLTVT.

CDR3 sequence (DNA): TGTGCCACCAGCAGGGGACAGGAGAATGAAAAACTGTTTTTT. Residues: CATSRGQENEKLFF. The rearrangement joins TRBV15 to TRBJ1-4, with 8 nucleotides matching TRBD1. Germline V gives CDR1 LNHNV, CDR2 YYDKDF (reference sequence). This CDR3 spans 14 amino acids. Trimming removed 3 bases from V and 5 bases from J; junction bases left unmatched: 2.

The CDR3 coding sequence is TGTGCCAGCACCTCCCCTGGGTTAGGTCCGGATACGCAGTATTTT. It is translated as CASTSPGLGPDTQYF. The V gene is TRBV5-4, the J gene TRBJ2-3; D uncertain. Germline V gene sequence: CDR1 SGHNT, CDR2 YYREEE (reference sequence). V gave up 6 bases and J gave up 6 bases, with 20 bases separating them. This CDR3 is 15 amino acids long.

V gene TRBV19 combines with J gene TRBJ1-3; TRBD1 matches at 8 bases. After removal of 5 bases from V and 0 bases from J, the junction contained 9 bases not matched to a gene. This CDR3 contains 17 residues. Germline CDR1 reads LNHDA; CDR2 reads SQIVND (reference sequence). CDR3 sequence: CASSRGTGSSSGNTIYF. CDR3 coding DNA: TGTGCCAGTAGTCGCGGGACAGGTTCGAGCTCTGGAAACACCATATATTTT.

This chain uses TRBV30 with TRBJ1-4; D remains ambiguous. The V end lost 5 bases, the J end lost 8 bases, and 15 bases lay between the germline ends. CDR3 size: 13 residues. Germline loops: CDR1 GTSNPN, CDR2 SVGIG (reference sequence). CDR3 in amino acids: CAWAGLGEEKLFF. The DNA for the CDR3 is TGTGCCTGGGCCGGTCTCGGGGAGGAAAAACTGTTTTTT.